The 17 T cell receptor beta chains listed next were all sequenced from one sample in a study of blood T cell repertoires in COVID-19. Clones were sequenced by immunoSEQ multiplex PCR, and TCRdb holds only the in-frame ones, with some missing. The repertoire consists of tens of thousands of clones, with approximately 78% occurring once and the leading ten covering around an eighth. Input material: peripheral blood. The receptors were gathered from an elderly man with acute or convalescent COVID-19.

The chain joins TRBV6-8 to TRBJ1-6; D might be TRBD1 (6 bases). Trimming left V 2 bases short and J 6 bases short, with 14 bases between. Germline CDR1 is MNHGY and CDR2 is SAAAGT. CDR3 length: 16 residues. CDR3 region: CASSYPEGGGNSPLHF. CDR3 sequence (DNA): TGTGCCAGCAGTTACCCGGAGGGGGGGGGTAATTCACCCCTCCACTTT.

The chain employs TRBV6-5 and TRBJ2-6, with D possibly matching TRBD1 (5 bases). Deletions cut 6 bases from V and 0 bases from J, with 9 bases between. This CDR3 contains 15 residues. In germline, CDR1 is MNHEY, CDR2 SVGAGI. This chain's CDR3 is CASRTAFSGANVLTF. The CDR3 DNA reads as TGTGCCAGCAGGACAGCATTCTCTGGGGCCAACGTCCTGACTTTC.

V is TRBV10-3 and J is TRBJ2-6, with 10 bases that match TRBD1. This CDR3 has 18 amino acids. From germline, CDR1 is ENHRY and CDR2 SYGVKD. With 2 bases clipped from V and 3 bases from J, the junction kept 7 bases outside the gene matches. The CDR3 DNA follows: TGTGCCATCAGTGAGCCGACAGGGGGCAATTTTGGGGCCAACGTCCTGACTTTC. Translation gives CAISEPTGGNFGANVLTF.

This sequence joins TRBV5-5 and TRBJ2-5; possibly TRBD2 for D (6 bases). The V gene lost 3 bases and the J gene lost 5 bases, with 8 bases spanning the gap. CDR1 is SGHKS and CDR2 is YYEKEE in the germline V gene (reference sequence). This CDR3 has 12 amino acids. CDR3 nucleotides: TGTGCCAGCAGCTATGGGGGGGAGACCCAGTACTTC. Protein: CASSYGGETQYF.

V is TRBV5-1 and J is TRBJ1-6; D may be TRBD1 (6 bases). This CDR3 has 15 residues. V lost 4 bases and J 6 bases, leaving 14 bases between the germline ends. Germline loops: CDR1 SGHRS, CDR2 YFSETQ. Written as DNA, the CDR3 is TGCGCCAGCAGCGAGACGGGACAACCTAATTCACCCCTCCACTTT. The encoded protein is CASSETGQPNSPLHF.

The J gene is TRBJ1-6, the V gene TRBV30; possible D gene TRBD1, 6 bases. Germline CDR1 is GTSNPN and CDR2 is SVGIG (reference sequence). V shed 2 bases and J shed 7 bases, with 15 bases lying between them. CDR3 length equals 15 residues. CDR3 DNA: TGTGCCTGGAGTCCTCCGGGACATTTAAATTCACCCCTCCACTTT. Translation gives CAWSPPGHLNSPLHF. Filled out from reference TRBV30 and TRBJ1-6, the complete variable domain reads SQTIHQWPATLVQPVGSPLSLECTVEGTSNPNLYWYRQAAGRGLQLLFYSVGIGQISSEVPQNLSASRPQDRQFILSSKKLLLSDSGFYLCAWSPPGHLNSPLHFGNGTRLTVT.

The chain is built from TRBV4-1 and TRBJ2-3; tentatively, D is TRBD2 (6 bases). CDR1 MGHRA and CDR2 YSYEKL come from the germline V gene. The CDR3 spans 15 residues. The V gene lost 1 base and the J gene lost 1 base, with 9 bases spanning the gap. Here the CDR3 reads CASSQGGEGTDTQYF. CDR3 nucleotides: TGCGCCAGCAGCCAAGGGGGGGAGGGCACAGATACGCAGTATTTT.

The chain uses TRBV29-1 and TRBJ2-2; TRBD2 matches at 9 bases. V was clipped by 7 bases and J by 8 bases; unmatched bases: 11. This CDR3 has 14 amino acids. Germline V gene sequence: CDR1 SQVTM, CDR2 ANQGSEA. The CDR3 sequence is CSARGSGGSGELFF. The CDR3 DNA reads TGCAGCGCTAGGGGTAGCGGGGGCTCAGGGGAGCTGTTTTTT.

The chain carries TRBV30 and TRBJ1-1; D is possibly TRBD1 (6 bases). This CDR3 is 11 amino acids long. CDR1 GTSNPN and CDR2 SVGIG come from the germline V gene (reference sequence). V was shortened by 8 bases and J by 6 bases, with 13 bases between the two germline ends. The CDR3 DNA reads TGTGCCCGTGGACAGTCCGCTGAAGCTTTCTTT. It is translated as CARGQSAEAFF.

The chain recombines TRBV4-1 with TRBJ2-7; 10 bases are shared with TRBD2. This CDR3 has 16 amino acids. Germline V lookup: CDR1 MGHRA, CDR2 YSYEKL. With V trimmed by 1 base and J by 4 bases, 7 bases remained unmatched. The DNA for the CDR3 is TGCGCCAGCAGCCAAGTGTCCTCTAGCGGGGGTTACGAGCAGTACTTC. It yields the protein CASSQVSSSGGYEQYF.

The rearrangement links TRBV6-5 to TRBJ2-1; D gene uncertain. This CDR3 contains 12 residues. The ends were cut back, 6 bases at V and 6 bases at J, with 9 bases in the middle. Germline CDR1 MNHEY, CDR2 SVGAGI. The CDR3 here is CASRRRSNEQFF. CDR3 DNA sequence: TGTGCCAGCAGGAGACGGAGCAATGAGCAGTTCTTC.

CDR3 coding DNA: TGTGCCAGCAGCTTAGGTGGCGGGAGTGGAACAGATACGCAGTATTTT. It translates to CASSLGGGSGTDTQYF. The chain employs TRBV11-3 and TRBJ2-3, with 7 bases lining up with TRBD2. The length of the CDR3 is 16 residues. Germline CDR1 and CDR2: SGHNT and YENEEA. Losses at the gene ends were 1 base for V and 3 bases for J; bases not matched to a gene: 7.

Only a few counts were recorded for this clone. The chain is built from TRBV19 and TRBJ2-3; TRBD2 matches at 13 bases. The length of the CDR3 is 17 residues. Germline-derived CDR1 and CDR2 are LNHDA and SQIVND (reference sequence). With 5 bases clipped from V and 3 bases from J, the junction kept 8 bases outside the gene matches. CDR3 loop: CASSPQRTSGSTDTQYF. The CDR3 DNA is TGTGCCAGTAGTCCACAAAGGACTAGCGGGAGTACAGATACGCAGTATTTT.

This clone was recorded only once. This chain uses TRBV10-3 with TRBJ1-2; 8 nucleotides align to TRBD1. Germline CDR1 is ENHRY and CDR2 is SYGVKD. This CDR3 spans 14 amino acids. Unmatched junction bases numbered 8, after V lost 5 bases and J lost 6 bases. CDR3 in DNA: TGTGCCATCAGTCTCATTCGGGGACAGGATGGCTACACCTTC. As protein: CAISLIRGQDGYTF.

The CDR3 protein is CASSLVSEQFF. The CDR3 DNA reads as TGCGCCAGCAGCTTGGTGTCGGAGCAGTTCTTC. The genes are TRBV5-1 and TRBJ2-1; D is unresolved. The V gene lost 0 bases and the J gene lost 10 bases, with 5 bases spanning the gap. This CDR3 comprises 11 residues. CDR1 is SGHRS and CDR2 is YFSETQ in the germline V gene.

V is TRBV6-5 and J is TRBJ2-1; 10 nucleotides agree with TRBD1. Per the germline V gene, CDR1 is MNHEY and CDR2 is SVGAGI. Trimming took 5 bases from V and 5 from J; bases not matched to a gene: 6. The length of the CDR3 is 15 residues. The CDR3 nucleotides read TGTGCCAGCAGTAATCCGGGACAGGGGAACAATGAGCAGTTCTTC. Its protein is CASSNPGQGNNEQFF.

This clone was observed a handful of times. This chain links TRBV12-5 with TRBJ1-2, with D unresolved. Per germline, CDR1 LGHNT and CDR2 FRNRAP. With 5 bases removed from V and 4 bases from J, the gap between germline ends came to 17 bases. The CDR3 has 15 residues. CDR3 nucleotide sequence: TGTGCTAGTGGTCATCCCGCAGGAAACCTCTATGGCTACACCTTC. It translates to CASGHPAGNLYGYTF.